These T cell receptor beta chains were read from a single sample in a study of T cell repertoires in cytomegalovirus infection. TCRdb re-called the reads with MiXCR, one entry per CDR3 protein. The sample lists 150,000 or so distinct CDR3 sequences; about 6.5% were seen once. The sequencing input was PBMCs. These TCRs come from a human donor in good health (CMV status not recorded). Some clones in this sample may be carry-over from other donors' samples. Each CDR3 is given with its conserved first and last residue. Fields, in order: J gene, D gene, clone size, V gene, CDR3 DNA, CDR3 protein. The D gene is left open where the match is weak. The size entry is marked missing in some rows and otherwise reads once, few, many or a size class.

J gene: TRBJ1-3; D gene: TRBD1; clone size: few; V gene: TRBV14; CDR3 DNA: TGTGCCAGCAGCCATCCCCCCCGGGACAGGGGGCTTGGAAACACCATATATTTT; CDR3 protein: CASSHPPRDRGLGNTIYF
J gene: TRBJ2-7; D gene: .; clone size: few; V gene: TRBV7-3; CDR3 DNA: TGTGCCAGCAGCGCAAGACCGGCCGCCGAGCAGTACTTC; CDR3 protein: CASSARPAAEQYF
J gene: TRBJ1-3; D gene: .; clone size: many; V gene: TRBV7-2; CDR3 DNA: TGTGCCAGCAGCTACTCCACCTCTGGAAACACCATATATTTT; CDR3 protein: CASSYSTSGNTIYF
J gene: TRBJ2-5; D gene: TRBD1; clone size: many; V gene: TRBV7-8; CDR3 DNA: TGTGCCAGCAGCTTAGAGGGGACAGGCCAAGAGACCCAGTACTTC; CDR3 protein: CASSLEGTGQETQYF
J gene: TRBJ1-5; D gene: TRBD1; clone size: many; V gene: TRBV7-2; CDR3 DNA: TGTGCCAGCAGCAAACGGACAGGGGACAATCAGCCCCAGCATTTT; CDR3 protein: CASSKRTGDNQPQHF
J gene: TRBJ2-1; D gene: .; clone size: few; V gene: TRBV12-3/TRBV12-4; CDR3 DNA: TGTGCCAGCAGTCCTGGGGTTGGACGGCTCAATGAGCAGTTCTTC; CDR3 protein: CASSPGVGRLNEQFF
J gene: TRBJ2-7; D gene: .; clone size: many; V gene: TRBV19; CDR3 DNA: TGTGCCAGTAGTATAGTGAAGGCGGGGCGGTACGAGCAGTACTTC; CDR3 protein: CASSIVKAGRYEQYF
J gene: TRBJ2-7; D gene: .; clone size: many; V gene: TRBV15; CDR3 DNA: TGTGCCACCAGCAGAGCGCCGATTATAGGACAGTACTTC; CDR3 protein: CATSRAPIIGQYF
J gene: TRBJ1-5; D gene: .; clone size: .; V gene: TRBV5-1; CDR3 DNA: TGCGCCAGCAGCTTGATCGGGGTCAGCAATCAGCCCCAGCATTTT; CDR3 protein: CASSLIGVSNQPQHF
J gene: TRBJ2-1; D gene: .; clone size: many; V gene: TRBV6-1; CDR3 DNA: TGTGCCAGCAGACCCAATGAGCAGTTCTTC; CDR3 protein: CASRPNEQFF
J gene: TRBJ1-6; D gene: .; clone size: many; V gene: TRBV6-1; CDR3 DNA: TGTGCCACCCAGATAAGAGATAATTCACCCCTCCACTTT; CDR3 protein: CATQIRDNSPLHF
J gene: TRBJ2-2; D gene: .; clone size: .; V gene: TRBV5-1; CDR3 DNA: TGCGCCAGCAGCCTTCGGGACGTTGGGAACACCGGGGAGCTGTTTTTT; CDR3 protein: CASSLRDVGNTGELFF
J gene: TRBJ2-7; D gene: .; clone size: few; V gene: TRBV6-2/TRBV6-3; CDR3 DNA: TGTGCCAGCAGTTACAGCGGGACAGCCTACGAGCAGTACTTC; CDR3 protein: CASSYSGTAYEQYF
J gene: TRBJ2-1; D gene: TRBD1; clone size: many; V gene: TRBV5-1; CDR3 DNA: TGCGCCAGCAGCTGGGGAGGGGGACAGGGTCGGGAGCAGTTCTTC; CDR3 protein: CASSWGGGQGREQFF
J gene: TRBJ2-3; D gene: .; clone size: .; V gene: TRBV29-1; CDR3 DNA: TGCAGCGCATTGCGTGGGGGGCGAACTAGCACAGATACGCAGTATTTT; CDR3 protein: CSALRGGRTSTDTQYF
J gene: TRBJ2-1; D gene: .; clone size: few; V gene: TRBV7-2; CDR3 DNA: TGTGCCAGCAGCTTAGGGGATTTCGAGCAGTTCTTC; CDR3 protein: CASSLGDFEQFF
J gene: TRBJ2-5; D gene: .; clone size: many; V gene: TRBV5-4; CDR3 DNA: TGTGCCAGCAGCTTTGGGGGTACTGAGACCCAGTACTTC; CDR3 protein: CASSFGGTETQYF
J gene: TRBJ2-2; D gene: .; clone size: many; V gene: TRBV18; CDR3 DNA: TGTGCCAGCTCCGCGGCTGCGAACACCGGGGAGCTGTTTTTT; CDR3 protein: CASSAAANTGELFF
J gene: TRBJ2-1; D gene: .; clone size: few; V gene: TRBV7-2; CDR3 DNA: TGTGCCAGCAGCTTAGGGACCGAATACAATGAGCAGTTCTTC; CDR3 protein: CASSLGTEYNEQFF
J gene: TRBJ2-1; D gene: .; clone size: many; V gene: TRBV20-1; CDR3 DNA: TGCAGTGCTAGTCGGGGGTTTGACAATGAGCAGTTCTTC; CDR3 protein: CSASRGFDNEQFF
J gene: TRBJ2-1; D gene: TRBD2; clone size: many; V gene: TRBV7-2; CDR3 DNA: TGTGCCAGCAGCTTCGGCCCTAGCGGGTACAATGAGCAGTTCTTC; CDR3 protein: CASSFGPSGYNEQFF
J gene: TRBJ2-7; D gene: .; clone size: many; V gene: TRBV7-9; CDR3 DNA: TGTGCCAGCAGCTCAGTCCCTCCTGGGTCTTACGAGCAGTACTTC; CDR3 protein: CASSSVPPGSYEQYF
J gene: TRBJ1-2; D gene: .; clone size: many; V gene: TRBV27; CDR3 DNA: TGTGCCAGCTACGACAGGCCTGATGGCTACACCTTC; CDR3 protein: CASYDRPDGYTF
J gene: TRBJ1-2; D gene: .; clone size: many; V gene: TRBV29-1; CDR3 DNA: TGCAGCGTTGAACCTTTAGTAAGGTTCTCTAACTATGGCTACACCTTC; CDR3 protein: CSVEPLVRFSNYGYTF
J gene: TRBJ2-3; D gene: .; clone size: many; V gene: TRBV7-2; CDR3 DNA: TGTGCCAGCAGCTTGGCATTAGCTAGCACAGATACGCAGTATTTT; CDR3 protein: CASSLALASTDTQYF
J gene: TRBJ2-1; D gene: TRBD2; clone size: many; V gene: TRBV5-1; CDR3 DNA: TGCGCCAGCAGCAGAGGGACTAGCGGGGTAGGCAATGAGCAGTTCTTC; CDR3 protein: CASSRGTSGVGNEQFF
J gene: TRBJ2-3; D gene: .; clone size: .; V gene: TRBV29-1; CDR3 DNA: TGCAGCGGGTCAGTTCCTAGCATAGATACGCAGTATTTT; CDR3 protein: CSGSVPSIDTQYF
J gene: TRBJ1-5; D gene: .; clone size: .; V gene: TRBV6-2/TRBV6-3; CDR3 DNA: TGTGCCAGCAGTTATTTAGGCAATCAGCCCCAGCATTTT; CDR3 protein: CASSYLGNQPQHF
J gene: TRBJ1-1; D gene: .; clone size: many; V gene: TRBV19; CDR3 DNA: TGTGCCAGTAGTATGAGAGGGCTGAACACTGAAGCTTTCTTT; CDR3 protein: CASSMRGLNTEAFF
J gene: TRBJ2-3; D gene: .; clone size: many; V gene: TRBV2; CDR3 DNA: TGTGCCAGCGGGGGACTGTCAGATACGCAGTATTTT; CDR3 protein: CASGGLSDTQYF
J gene: TRBJ2-3; D gene: .; clone size: many; V gene: TRBV29-1; CDR3 DNA: TGCAGCGTTGCCCAAAACCAAGATACGCAGTATTTT; CDR3 protein: CSVAQNQDTQYF
J gene: TRBJ2-5; D gene: .; clone size: few; V gene: TRBV29-1; CDR3 DNA: TGCAGCGTTGATTACAGACAAGAGACCCAGTACTTC; CDR3 protein: CSVDYRQETQYF
J gene: TRBJ2-5; D gene: TRBD1; clone size: many; V gene: TRBV7-6; CDR3 DNA: TGTGCTAGCAGCCAGGACAGGGATGGGACCCAGTACTTC; CDR3 protein: CASSQDRDGTQYF
J gene: TRBJ1-4; D gene: .; clone size: many; V gene: TRBV7-6; CDR3 DNA: TGTGCCAGCAGCTTAGATCGGGGGGAAAAACTGTTTTTT; CDR3 protein: CASSLDRGEKLFF
J gene: TRBJ2-1; D gene: .; clone size: .; V gene: TRBV10-2; CDR3 DNA: TGCGCCAGCAGTCATCTTTTGCTCCCGAGCTCCTACAATGAGCAGTTCTTC; CDR3 protein: CASSHLLLPSSYNEQFF